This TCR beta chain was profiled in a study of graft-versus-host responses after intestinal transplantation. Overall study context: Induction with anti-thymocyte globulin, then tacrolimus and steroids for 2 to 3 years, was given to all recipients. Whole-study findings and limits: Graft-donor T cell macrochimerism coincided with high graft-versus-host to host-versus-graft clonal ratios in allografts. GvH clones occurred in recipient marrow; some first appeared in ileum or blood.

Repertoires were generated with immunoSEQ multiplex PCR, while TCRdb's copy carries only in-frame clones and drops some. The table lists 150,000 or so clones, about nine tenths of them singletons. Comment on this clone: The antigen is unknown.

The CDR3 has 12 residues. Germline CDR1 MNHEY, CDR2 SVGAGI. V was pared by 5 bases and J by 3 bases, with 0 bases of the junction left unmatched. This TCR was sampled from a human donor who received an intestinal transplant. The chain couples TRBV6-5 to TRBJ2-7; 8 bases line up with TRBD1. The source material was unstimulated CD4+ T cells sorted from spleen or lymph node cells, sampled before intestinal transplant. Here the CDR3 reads CASSDRGYEQYF. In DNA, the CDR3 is TGTGCCAGCAGTGACAGGGGCTACGAGCAGTACTTC.